Reported below is one T cell receptor (beta chain). Seattle-derived patients entered the study during active infection and were followed longitudinally. In the study's own analysis: Reference gene primers were amplified, and this amplification served to estimate nucleated cell counts. Clones were read by immunoSEQ multiplex PCR, and TCRdb kept only the in-frame ones, dropping some. V and J calls plus clone size are reproduced from that table; the DNA served to infer D and trimming. This table has 290,000 or so clones, just over 90% appearing once. The data derive from a study of blood T cell repertoires in COVID-19. Study context: The cDNA or gDNA used as material had been derived from T cells, B-cell-depleted T cells, or PBMCs.

Per germline, CDR1 SGHTS and CDR2 YDEGEE. The CDR3 contains 15 residues. The V and J ends lost 0 bases and 7 bases, in that order; junction bases with no gene match: 7. The sample comprised peripheral blood. The chain combines TRBV5-8 with TRBJ1-2; 9 nucleotides agree with TRBD1. The receptor comes from a woman between 25 and 40 years old with COVID-19, enrolled during active disease. In DNA form, the CDR3 reads TGTGCCAGCAGCTTGGATGGGACAGGGCCGAGTGGCTACACCTTC. Translation: CASSLDGTGPSGYTF. Supplemented by reference TRBV5-8 and TRBJ1-2, the full variable domain reads EAGVTQSPTHLIKTRGQQATLRCSPISGHTSVYWYQQALGLGLQFLLWYDEGEERNRGNFPPRFSGRQFPNYSSELNVNALELEDSALYLCASSLDGTGPSGYTFGSGTRLTVV.